This TCR beta chain originates from a study of blood T cell repertoires in COVID-19 (TCRdb year 2020). For the wider study: The collaborator samples originated in the United States, Italy and Spain and spanned the acute and convalescent phases of COVID-19. The prospective study material was composed of cDNA or gDNA derived from T cells, B-cell-depleted T cells, or PBMCs. Deeply sampled blood TCRbeta repertoires from subjects exposed to, actively infected with, or recovered from COVID-19 were included in the dataset. The repertoires were released in a freely available public database intended as a resource for research on the immune response to SARS-CoV-2. Samples came from the ongoing ImmuneRACE study (first 160 participants) plus 1,254 subjects from 6 global collaborators. Sample metadata almost always included a de-identified subject ID, COVID-19 status, age in years and sex. Where HLA class I and class II types were available, the types were taken from metadata supplied by the sample provider, not from assay-based typing. Broader findings and caveats from the paper: The quantity of clinical and demographic metadata differed by source and by participant and was supplied without curation.

About this clone itself: This receptor's antigen is unknown. Base-call qualities are not available, and no considerably larger clone is one nucleotide away.

Whole blood was collected in K2EDTA tubes by collaborating institutions according to the institutions' own protocols. For TCRbeta analysis, collaborators shipped samples as frozen whole blood, isolated PBMCs, or DNA extracted from either of those sample types. TCRbeta CDR3 regions were amplified from genomic DNA by means of the immunoSEQ Assay, a bias-controlled multiplex PCR. On the authors' methods: The number of nucleated cells in each sample was estimated by amplification of reference gene primers within the assay. Sequence reads were collapsed and filtered to measure the absolute abundance of every unique TCRbeta CDR3 rearrangement. For each sample, productive Simpson clonality was calculated as the square root of Simpson's diversity index over productive rearrangements. The clones in this table, taken by TCRdb from immuneACCESS, are in-frame only. Not every clone is retained; where verified, under half of the shortfall comes from an unresolved V gene, and the cause of the rest is unknown. For V, J and clone size, that table is used; D and trimming come from the DNA. This sample lists roughly 200,000 clones; around 78% were detected once. The ten largest account for 2.8% of the sample.

The CDR3 contains 12 residues, cysteine and phenylalanine counted. Only the CDR3 portion is preserved as DNA: 36 bases, with reading frame beginning at the first base. CDR1 MNHEY and CDR2 SVGAGI were looked up in the germline V gene. V and J are truncated by 8 bases and 3 bases respectively, leaving an intervening sequence of 10 bases. The receptor was derived from an elderly woman with active or convalescent COVID-19. Here the chain combines TRBV6-5 and TRBJ1-1, with the D gene call left open. Sequenced input: peripheral blood. The CDR3 has the sequence CASGPWDTEAFF. The DNA reads TGTGCCAGCGGGCCCTGGGACACTGAAGCTTTCTTT.